This passage covers 4 T cell receptor beta chains from one sample sequenced in a study of T cell responses to AZD1222 COVID-19 vaccine. The method was immunoSEQ multiplex PCR; TCRdb's version includes in-frame clones alone and lacks a portion of them. In the table there are fewer than 150,000 clones, more than 85% of which are singletons. Sample: peripheral blood, taken on day 0 of AZD1222 vaccination. These receptors came from an adult in good health.

The chain uses TRBV7-9 and TRBJ1-2; the match to TRBD1 covers 7 bases. V shed 5 bases, J shed 2 bases, and the junction held 8 bases outside the gene matches. The CDR3 runs 15 residues. The germline CDR1 and CDR2 sequences are SEHNR and FQNEAQ (reference sequence). This chain's CDR3 is CASSTRDSLNYGYTF. CDR3 sequence (DNA): TGTGCCAGCAGCACCAGGGACAGCCTCAACTATGGCTACACCTTC.

The CDR3: CASSWGTVNQPQHF. The CDR3 DNA is TGTGCCAGCAGCTGGGGGACTGTGAATCAGCCCCAGCATTTT. This sequence joins TRBV7-8 and TRBJ1-5; TRBD1 might be the D (5 bases). Trimming cost V 4 bases and J 4 bases, with 11 bases left between them. Germline CDR1 reads SGHVS; CDR2 reads FQNEAQ. The CDR3 loop spans 14 amino acids. Full variable domain (remainder filled in from reference TRBV7-8 and TRBJ1-5): GAGVSQSPRYKVAKRGQDVALRCDPISGHVSLFWYQQALGQGPEFLTYFQNEAQLDKSGLPSDRFFAERPEGSVSTLKIQRTQQEDSAVYLCASSWGTVNQPQHFGDGTRLSIL.

This clone is a singleton in its sample. The V call is TRBV11-2, the J call TRBJ1-5, with D possibly being TRBD1 (6 bases). CDR1 and CDR2 from the germline V gene are SGHAT and FQNNGV. This CDR3 has 13 amino acids. CDR3 region: CATSRGPNQPQHF. The CDR3 coding sequence is TGTGCTACGTCCAGGGGACCCAATCAGCCCCAGCATTTT.

CDR3 amino acids: CASSSINFNQPQHF. The CDR3 DNA sequence: TGTGCCAGCAGTAGCATAAATTTCAATCAGCCCCAGCATTTT. The rearrangement links TRBV2 to TRBJ1-5; D ambiguous. This CDR3 has 14 residues. V gave up 5 bases and J gave up 3 bases, with 11 bases separating them. The germline CDR1 and CDR2 sequences are SNHLY and FYNNEI.